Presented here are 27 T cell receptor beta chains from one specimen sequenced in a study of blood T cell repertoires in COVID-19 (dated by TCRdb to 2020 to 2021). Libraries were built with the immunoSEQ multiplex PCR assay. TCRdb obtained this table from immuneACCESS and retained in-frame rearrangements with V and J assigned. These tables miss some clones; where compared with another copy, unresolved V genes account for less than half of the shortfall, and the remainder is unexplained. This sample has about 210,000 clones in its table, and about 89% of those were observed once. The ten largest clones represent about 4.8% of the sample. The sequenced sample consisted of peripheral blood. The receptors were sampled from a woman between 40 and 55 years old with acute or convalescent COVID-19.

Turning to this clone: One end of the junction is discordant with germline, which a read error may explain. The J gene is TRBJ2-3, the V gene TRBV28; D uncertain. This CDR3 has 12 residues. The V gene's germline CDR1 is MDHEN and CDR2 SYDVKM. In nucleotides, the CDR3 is TGTGCCATCAGTTCGGTTACAGATACGCAGTATTTT. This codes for CAISSVTDTQYF.

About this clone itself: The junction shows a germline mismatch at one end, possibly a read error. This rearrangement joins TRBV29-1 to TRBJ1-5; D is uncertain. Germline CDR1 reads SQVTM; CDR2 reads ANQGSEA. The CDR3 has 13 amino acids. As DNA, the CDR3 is TGCAGCGTTAAAGACGGGGGCAATCAGCCCCAGCATTTT. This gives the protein CSVKDGGNQPQHF.

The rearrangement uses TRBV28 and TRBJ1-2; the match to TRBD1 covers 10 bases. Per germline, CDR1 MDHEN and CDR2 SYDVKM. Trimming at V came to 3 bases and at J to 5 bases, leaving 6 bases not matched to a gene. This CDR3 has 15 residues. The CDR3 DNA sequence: TGTGCCAGCAGTTTGGTTATGGGACAGGGGTATGGCTACACCTTC. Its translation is CASSLVMGQGYGYTF.

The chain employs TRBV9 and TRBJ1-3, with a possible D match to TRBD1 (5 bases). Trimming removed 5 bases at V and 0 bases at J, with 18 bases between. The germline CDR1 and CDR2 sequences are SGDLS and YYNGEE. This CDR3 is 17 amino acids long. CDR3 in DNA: TGTGCCAGCAGTGTGGGGCTTGACGGGTACTCTGGAAACACCATATATTTT. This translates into CASSVGLDGYSGNTIYF.

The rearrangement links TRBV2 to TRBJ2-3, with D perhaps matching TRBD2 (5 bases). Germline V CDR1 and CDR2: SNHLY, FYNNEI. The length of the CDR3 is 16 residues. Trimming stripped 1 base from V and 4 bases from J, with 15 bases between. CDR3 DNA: TGTGCCAGCAGTGAAGTTGGCGTTGGGAGTCCAGATACGCAGTATTTT. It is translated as CASSEVGVGSPDTQYF.

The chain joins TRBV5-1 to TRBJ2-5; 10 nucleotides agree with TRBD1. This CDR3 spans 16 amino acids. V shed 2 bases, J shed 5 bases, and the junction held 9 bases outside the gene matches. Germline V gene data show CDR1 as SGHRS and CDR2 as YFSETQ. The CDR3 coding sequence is TGCGCCAGCAGCTTTTTCTCGACAGGGGGCTTGGAGACCCAGTACTTC. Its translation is CASSFFSTGGLETQYF.

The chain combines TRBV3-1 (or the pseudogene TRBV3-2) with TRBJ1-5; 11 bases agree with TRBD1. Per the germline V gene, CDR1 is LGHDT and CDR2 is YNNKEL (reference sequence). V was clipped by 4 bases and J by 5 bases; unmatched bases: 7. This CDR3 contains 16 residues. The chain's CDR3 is CASSPSDRGPYQPQHF. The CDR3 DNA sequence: TGTGCCAGCAGCCCCTCGGACAGGGGGCCCTATCAGCCCCAGCATTTT.

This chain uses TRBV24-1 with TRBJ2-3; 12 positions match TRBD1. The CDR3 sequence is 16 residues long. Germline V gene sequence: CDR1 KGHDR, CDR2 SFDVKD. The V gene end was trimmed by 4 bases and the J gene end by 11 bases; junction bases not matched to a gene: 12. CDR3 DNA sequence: TGTGCCACCAGTGAGGGGACAGGGGGCCCTGGTAGGATGCAGTATTTT. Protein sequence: CATSEGTGGPGRMQYF.

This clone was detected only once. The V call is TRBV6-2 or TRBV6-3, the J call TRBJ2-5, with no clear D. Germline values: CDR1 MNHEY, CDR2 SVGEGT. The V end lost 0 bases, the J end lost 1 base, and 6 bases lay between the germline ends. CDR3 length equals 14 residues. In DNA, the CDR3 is TGTGCCAGCAGTTACTCTATTTTCCAAGAGACCCAGTACTTC. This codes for CASSYSIFQETQYF.

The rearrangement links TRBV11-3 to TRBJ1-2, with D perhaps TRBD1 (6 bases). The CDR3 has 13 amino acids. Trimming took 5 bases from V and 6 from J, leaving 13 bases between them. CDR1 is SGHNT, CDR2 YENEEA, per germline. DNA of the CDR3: TGTGCCAGCAGCGCAAGCGGGGGGCATGGCTACACCTTC. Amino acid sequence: CASSASGGHGYTF.

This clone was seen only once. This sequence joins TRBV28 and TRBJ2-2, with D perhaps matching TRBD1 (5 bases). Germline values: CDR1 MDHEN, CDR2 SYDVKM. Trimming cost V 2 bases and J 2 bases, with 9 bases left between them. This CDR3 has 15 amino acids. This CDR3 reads CASSLGAGNTGELFF. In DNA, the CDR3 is TGTGCCAGCAGTTTAGGGGCAGGAAACACCGGGGAGCTGTTTTTT.

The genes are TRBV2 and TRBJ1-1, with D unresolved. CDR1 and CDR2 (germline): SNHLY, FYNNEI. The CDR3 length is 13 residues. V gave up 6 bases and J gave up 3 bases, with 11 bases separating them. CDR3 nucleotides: TGTGCCAGCAGGGATCCTCAGGACACTGAAGCTTTCTTT. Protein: CASRDPQDTEAFF.

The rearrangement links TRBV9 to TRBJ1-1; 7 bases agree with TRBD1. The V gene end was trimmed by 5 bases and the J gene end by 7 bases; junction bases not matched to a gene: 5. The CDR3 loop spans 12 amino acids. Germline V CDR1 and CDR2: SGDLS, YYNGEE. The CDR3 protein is CASRGQAGEAFF. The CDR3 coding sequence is TGTGCCAGCAGAGGACAGGCTGGTGAAGCTTTCTTT.

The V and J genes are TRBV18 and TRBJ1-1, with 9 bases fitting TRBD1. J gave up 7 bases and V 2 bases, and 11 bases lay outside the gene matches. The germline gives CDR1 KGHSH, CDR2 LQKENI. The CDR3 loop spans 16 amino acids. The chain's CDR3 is CASSPFLQQGADEAFF. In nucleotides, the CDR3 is TGTGCCAGCTCACCATTTTTACAACAGGGGGCGGATGAAGCTTTCTTT.

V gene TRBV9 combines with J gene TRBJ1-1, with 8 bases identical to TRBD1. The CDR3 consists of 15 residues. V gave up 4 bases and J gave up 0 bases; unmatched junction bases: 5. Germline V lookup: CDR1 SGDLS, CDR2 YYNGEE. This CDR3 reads CASSLRDRLNTEAFF. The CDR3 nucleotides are TGTGCCAGCAGCCTCCGGGACAGGTTGAACACTGAAGCTTTCTTT.

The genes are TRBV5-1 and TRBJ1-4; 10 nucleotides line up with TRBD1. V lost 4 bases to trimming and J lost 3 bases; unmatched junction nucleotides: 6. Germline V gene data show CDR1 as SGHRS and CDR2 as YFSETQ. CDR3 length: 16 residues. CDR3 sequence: CASSRTTGGANEKLFF. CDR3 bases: TGCGCCAGCAGCCGGACGACAGGGGGCGCTAATGAAAAACTGTTTTTT.

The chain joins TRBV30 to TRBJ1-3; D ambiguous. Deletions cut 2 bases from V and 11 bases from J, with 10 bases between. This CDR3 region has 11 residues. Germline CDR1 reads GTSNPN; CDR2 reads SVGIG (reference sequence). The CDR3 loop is CAWSRSRAIYF. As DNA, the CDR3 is TGTGCCTGGAGTCGCAGTCGGGCCATATATTTT. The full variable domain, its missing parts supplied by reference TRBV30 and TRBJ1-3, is SQTIHQWPATLVQPVGSPLSLECTVEGTSNPNLYWYRQAAGRGLQLLFYSVGIGQISSEVPQNLSASRPQDRQFILSSKKLLLSDSGFYLCAWSRSRAIYFGEGSWLTVV.

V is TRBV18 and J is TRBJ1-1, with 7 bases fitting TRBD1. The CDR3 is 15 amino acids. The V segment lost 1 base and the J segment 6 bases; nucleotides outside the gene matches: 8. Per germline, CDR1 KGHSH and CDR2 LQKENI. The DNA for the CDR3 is TGTGCCAGCTCACCACGACAGGGCGCGGGATCTGAAGCTTTCTTT. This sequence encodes CASSPRQGAGSEAFF. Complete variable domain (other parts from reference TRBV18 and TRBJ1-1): NAGVMQNPRHLVRRRGQEARLRCSPMKGHSHVYWYRQLPEEGLKFMVYLQKENIIDESGMPKERFSAEFPKEGPSILRIQQVVRGDSAAYFCASSPRQGAGSEAFFGQGTRLTVV.

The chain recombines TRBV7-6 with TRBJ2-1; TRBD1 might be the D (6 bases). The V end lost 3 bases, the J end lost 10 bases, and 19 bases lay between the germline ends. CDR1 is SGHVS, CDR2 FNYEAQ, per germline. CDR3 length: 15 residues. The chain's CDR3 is CASSFRGPPREEQFF. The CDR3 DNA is TGTGCCAGCAGCTTCAGGGGCCCCCCCAGAGAGGAGCAGTTCTTC.

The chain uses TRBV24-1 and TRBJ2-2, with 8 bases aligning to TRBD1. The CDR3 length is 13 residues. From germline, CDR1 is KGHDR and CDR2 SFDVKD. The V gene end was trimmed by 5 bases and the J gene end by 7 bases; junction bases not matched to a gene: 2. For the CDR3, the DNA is TGTGCCACCAGTGGACAGGGGCTCGGGGAGCTGTTTTTT. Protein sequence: CATSGQGLGELFF.

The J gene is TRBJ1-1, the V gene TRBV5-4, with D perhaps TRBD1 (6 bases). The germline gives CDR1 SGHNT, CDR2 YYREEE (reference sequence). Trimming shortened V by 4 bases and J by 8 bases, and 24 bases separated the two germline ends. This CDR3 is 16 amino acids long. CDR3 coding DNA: TGTGCCAGCAGCCCAGGGGTTCCGACTAAAATTAGAGAAGCTTTCTTT. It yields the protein CASSPGVPTKIREAFF. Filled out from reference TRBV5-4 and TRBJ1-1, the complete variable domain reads ETGVTQSPTHLIKTRGQQVTLRCSSQSGHNTVSWYQQALGQGPQFIFQYYREEENGRGNFPPRFSGLQFPNYSSELNVNALELDDSALYLCASSPGVPTKIREAFFGQGTRLTVV.

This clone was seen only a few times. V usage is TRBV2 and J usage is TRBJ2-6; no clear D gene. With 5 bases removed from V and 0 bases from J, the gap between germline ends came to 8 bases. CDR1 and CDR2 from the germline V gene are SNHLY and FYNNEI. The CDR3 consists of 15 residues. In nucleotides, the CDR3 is TGTGCCAGCAGTCCCTACAGCTCTGGGGCCAACGTCCTGACTTTC. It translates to CASSPYSSGANVLTF.

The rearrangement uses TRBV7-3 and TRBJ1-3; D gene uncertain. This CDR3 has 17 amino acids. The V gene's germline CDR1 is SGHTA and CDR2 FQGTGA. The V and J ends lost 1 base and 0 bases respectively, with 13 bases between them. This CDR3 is CASSLNNPGSSGNTIYF. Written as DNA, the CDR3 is TGTGCCAGCAGCTTAAATAATCCTGGGAGCTCTGGAAACACCATATATTTT.

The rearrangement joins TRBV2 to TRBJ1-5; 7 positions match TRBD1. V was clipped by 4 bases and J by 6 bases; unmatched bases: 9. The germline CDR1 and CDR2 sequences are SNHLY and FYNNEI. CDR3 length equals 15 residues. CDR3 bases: TGTGCCAGCAGTGTCGGTCAGGGGGAAAGTCAGCCCCAGCATTTT. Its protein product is CASSVGQGESQPQHF.

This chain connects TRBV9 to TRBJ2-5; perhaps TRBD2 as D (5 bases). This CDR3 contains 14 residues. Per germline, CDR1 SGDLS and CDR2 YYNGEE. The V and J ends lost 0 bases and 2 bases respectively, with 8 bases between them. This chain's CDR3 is CASSVDERQETQYF. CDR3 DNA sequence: TGTGCCAGCAGCGTAGATGAGCGGCAAGAGACCCAGTACTTC.

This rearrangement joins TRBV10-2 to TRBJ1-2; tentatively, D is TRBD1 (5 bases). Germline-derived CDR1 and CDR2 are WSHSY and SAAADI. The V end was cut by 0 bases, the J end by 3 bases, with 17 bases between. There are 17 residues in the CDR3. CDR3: CASSESTLGGGHYGYTF. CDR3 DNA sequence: TGCGCCAGCAGTGAGTCGACTCTCGGGGGGGGTCACTATGGCTACACCTTC.

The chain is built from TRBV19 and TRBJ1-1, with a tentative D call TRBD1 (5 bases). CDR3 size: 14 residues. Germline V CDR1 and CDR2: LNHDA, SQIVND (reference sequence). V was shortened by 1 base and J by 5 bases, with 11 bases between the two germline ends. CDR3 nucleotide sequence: TGTGCCAGTAGTATAGGGCAGGGAAGGACTGAAGCTTTCTTT. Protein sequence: CASSIGQGRTEAFF.